This TCR beta chain was identified in a study of blood T cell repertoires in COVID-19. Libraries were prepared by immunoSEQ multiplex PCR; TCRdb keeps only in-frame clonotypes and omits some of them. The sample records about 300,000 clones, under 90% being singletons. A single count supports this clone. The sequenced sample consisted of PBMCs or T cells enriched from blood (not recorded which). This receptor was identified in a woman between 50 and 59 years old who had been exposed to COVID-19.

The CDR3, as DNA: TGTGCCAGCAGTCCCCGGACAAGTCAGCCCCAGCATTTT. Its protein product is CASSPRTSQPQHF. The V gene is TRBV12-3 or TRBV12-4, the J gene TRBJ1-5, with D possibly TRBD1 on 5 matching bases. The V gene lost 5 bases and the J gene lost 6 bases, with 11 bases spanning the gap. The CDR3 loop spans 13 amino acids.